This T cell receptor beta chain was obtained from a study of T cells in localized non-small cell lung cancer. Points from the study as a whole: Uninvolved adjacent lung, not tumor, had the highest T cell clonality.

Measured with immunoSEQ multiplex PCR; TCRdb has only the in-frame clones, and not every one. The data show around 810 clones, under 30% seen once. V lost 5 bases, J lost 1 base, and 15 bases lay in between. The CDR3 runs to 15 residues. CDR1 is SGDLS, CDR2 YYNGEE, per germline. Regarding this clone: Antigen unknown.

The sequences come from normal lung tissue next to the tumor, collected before any cancer treatment. The clonotype was recovered from a woman aged 35 to 70 with stage III lung adenocarcinoma. The chain carries TRBV9 and TRBJ2-5; possible D gene TRBD1, 5 bases. CDR3 loop: CASRKGANPQETQYF. The DNA for the CDR3 is TGTGCCAGCAGGAAAGGGGCGAACCCCCAAGAGACCCAGTACTTC.